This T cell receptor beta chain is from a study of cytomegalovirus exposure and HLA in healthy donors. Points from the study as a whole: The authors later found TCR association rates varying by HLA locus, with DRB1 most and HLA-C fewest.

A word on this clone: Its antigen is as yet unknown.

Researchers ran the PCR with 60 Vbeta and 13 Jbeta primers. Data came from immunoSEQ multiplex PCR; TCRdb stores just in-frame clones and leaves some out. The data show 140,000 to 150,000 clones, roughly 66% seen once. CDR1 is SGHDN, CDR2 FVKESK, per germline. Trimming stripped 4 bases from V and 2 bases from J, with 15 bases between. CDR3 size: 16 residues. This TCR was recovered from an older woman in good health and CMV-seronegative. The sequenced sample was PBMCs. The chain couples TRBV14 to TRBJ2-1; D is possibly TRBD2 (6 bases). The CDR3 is CASSLLQLATYNEQFF. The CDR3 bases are TGTGCCAGCAGCCTCCTACAACTAGCCACCTACAATGAGCAGTTCTTC.